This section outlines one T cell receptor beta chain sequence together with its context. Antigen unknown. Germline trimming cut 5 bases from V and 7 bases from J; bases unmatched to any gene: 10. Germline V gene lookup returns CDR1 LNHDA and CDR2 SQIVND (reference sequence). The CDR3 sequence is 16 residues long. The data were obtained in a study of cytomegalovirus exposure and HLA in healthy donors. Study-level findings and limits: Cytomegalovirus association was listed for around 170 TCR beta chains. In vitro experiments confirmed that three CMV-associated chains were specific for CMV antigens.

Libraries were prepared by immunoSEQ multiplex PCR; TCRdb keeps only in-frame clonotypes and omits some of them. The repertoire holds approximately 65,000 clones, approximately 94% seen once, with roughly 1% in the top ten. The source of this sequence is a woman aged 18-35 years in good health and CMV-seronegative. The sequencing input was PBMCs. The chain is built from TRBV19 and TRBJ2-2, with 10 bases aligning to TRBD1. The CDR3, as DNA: TGTGCCAGTAGTGCCGACGACAGGGGGCCGATCGGGGAGCTGTTTTTT. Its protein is CASSADDRGPIGELFF.